The source of this T cell receptor (beta chain) is a study of blood T cell repertoires in COVID-19. Across the study: COVID-19 samples collected from the United States, Italy and Spain covered acute and convalescent phases.

As processed by the authors: Reference gene primer amplification gave estimated nucleated cell counts. Clones were read by immunoSEQ multiplex PCR, and TCRdb kept only the in-frame ones, dropping some. Clone size and V and J calls were adopted from that table, with D and trimming inferred from the DNA. This sample has 250,000 to 300,000 clones; 65% to 90% occur once, and the top ten carry roughly 5.3%. With V trimmed by 3 bases and J by 3 bases, 3 bases remained unmatched. CDR3 length: 14 residues. CDR1 is KGHSH, CDR2 LQKENI, per germline. Sequencing used peripheral blood. This clonotype was obtained from a man aged 45-65 years with active or convalescent COVID-19. The chain is built from TRBV18 and TRBJ1-2; TRBD1 matches at 8 bases. The CDR3 reads CASSPSGGDYGYTF. Here the CDR3 DNA reads TGTGCCAGCTCACCCTCAGGGGGCGACTATGGCTACACCTTC.